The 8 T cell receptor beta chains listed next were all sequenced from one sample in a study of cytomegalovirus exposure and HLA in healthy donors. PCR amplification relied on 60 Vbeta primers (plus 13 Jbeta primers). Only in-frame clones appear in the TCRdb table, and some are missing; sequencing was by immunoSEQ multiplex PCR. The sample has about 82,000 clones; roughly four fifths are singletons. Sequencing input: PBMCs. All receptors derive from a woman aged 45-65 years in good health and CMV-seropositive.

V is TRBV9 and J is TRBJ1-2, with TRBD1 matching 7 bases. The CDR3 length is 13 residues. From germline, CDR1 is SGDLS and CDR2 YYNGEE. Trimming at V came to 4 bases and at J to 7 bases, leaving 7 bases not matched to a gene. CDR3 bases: TGTGCCAGCAGCTTGAACAGGGGAAGTGGCTACACCTTC. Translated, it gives CASSLNRGSGYTF.

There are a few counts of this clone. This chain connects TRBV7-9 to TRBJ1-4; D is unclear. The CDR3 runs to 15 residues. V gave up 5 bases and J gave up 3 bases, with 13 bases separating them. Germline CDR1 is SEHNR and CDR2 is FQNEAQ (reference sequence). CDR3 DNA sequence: TGTGCCAGCAGCCCCGTGGCAGGCCCTAATGAAAAACTGTTTTTT. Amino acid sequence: CASSPVAGPNEKLFF.

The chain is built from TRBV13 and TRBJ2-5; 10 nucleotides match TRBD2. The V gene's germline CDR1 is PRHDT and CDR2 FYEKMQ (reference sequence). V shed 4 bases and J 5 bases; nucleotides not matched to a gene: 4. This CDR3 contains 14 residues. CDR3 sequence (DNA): TGTGCCAGCAGCTCTAGCGGGAGATGGGAGACCCAGTACTTC. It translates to CASSSSGRWETQYF.

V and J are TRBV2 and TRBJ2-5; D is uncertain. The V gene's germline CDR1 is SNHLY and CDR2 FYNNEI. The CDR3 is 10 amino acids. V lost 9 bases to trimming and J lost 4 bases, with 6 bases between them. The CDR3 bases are TGTGCCAGTCTATTAGAGACCCAGTACTTC. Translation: CASLLETQYF.

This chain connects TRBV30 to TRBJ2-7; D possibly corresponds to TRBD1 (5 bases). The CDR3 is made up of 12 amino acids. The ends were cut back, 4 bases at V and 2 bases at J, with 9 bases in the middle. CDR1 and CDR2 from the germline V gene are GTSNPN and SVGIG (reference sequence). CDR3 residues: CAWKGVTYEQYF. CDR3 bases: TGTGCCTGGAAAGGGGTAACCTACGAGCAGTACTTC.

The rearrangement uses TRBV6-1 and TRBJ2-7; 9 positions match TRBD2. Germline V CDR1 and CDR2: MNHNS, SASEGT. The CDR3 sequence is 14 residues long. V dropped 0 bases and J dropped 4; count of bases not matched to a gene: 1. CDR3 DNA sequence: TGTGCCAGCAGTGAAGCTAGCGGGAGATACGAGCAGTACTTC. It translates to CASSEASGRYEQYF.

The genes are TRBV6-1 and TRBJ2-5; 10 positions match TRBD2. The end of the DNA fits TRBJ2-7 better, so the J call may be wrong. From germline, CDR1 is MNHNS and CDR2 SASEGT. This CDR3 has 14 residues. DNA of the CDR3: TGTGCCAGCAGTGAGGCTAGCGGGAGTCTCGAGCAGTACTTC. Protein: CASSEASGSLEQYF.

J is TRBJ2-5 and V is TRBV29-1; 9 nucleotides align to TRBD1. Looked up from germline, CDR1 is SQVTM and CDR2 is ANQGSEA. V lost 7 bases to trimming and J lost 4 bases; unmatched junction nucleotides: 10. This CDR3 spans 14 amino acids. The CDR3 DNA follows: TGCAGCGCGGCGATCGGGACAGGGTTAGAGACCCAGTACTTC. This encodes CSAAIGTGLETQYF.